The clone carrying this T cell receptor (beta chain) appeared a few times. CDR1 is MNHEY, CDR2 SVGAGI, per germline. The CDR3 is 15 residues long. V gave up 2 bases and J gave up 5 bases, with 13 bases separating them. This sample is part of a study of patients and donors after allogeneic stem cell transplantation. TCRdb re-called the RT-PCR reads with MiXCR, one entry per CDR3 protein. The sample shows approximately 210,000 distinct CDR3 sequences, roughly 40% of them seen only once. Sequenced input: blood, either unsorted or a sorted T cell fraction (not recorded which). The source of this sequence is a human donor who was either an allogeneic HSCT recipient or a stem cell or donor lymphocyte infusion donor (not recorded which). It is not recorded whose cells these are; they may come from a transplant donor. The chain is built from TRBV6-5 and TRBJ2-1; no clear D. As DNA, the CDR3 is TGTGCCAGCAGTTACGGACGTATGGGCAACAATGAGCAGTTCTTC. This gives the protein CASSYGRMGNNEQFF.